This T cell receptor beta chain was profiled in a study of beta chain features in type 1 diabetes. Germline values: CDR1 SGHAT, CDR2 FQNNGV. The CDR3 has 15 residues. V dropped 0 bases and J dropped 5; count of bases not matched to a gene: 4. Via CD45RO/CCR7/CD25/CD127/CD95/CD27, cells of the CD4+ naive, central memory, regulatory and stem cell-like memory subsets were sorted. Reverse transcription of all isolated RNA meant that expressed TCRB transcripts were sequenced. Sequencing was performed with immunoSEQ multiplex PCR; in TCRdb, only in-frame clones are kept and a portion is missing. The table lists 250,000 to 350,000 clones, 11% of them singletons.

Sequenced material: naive CD4+ T cells from blood. The TCR originated in a woman in her thirties in good health. V and J are TRBV11-2 and TRBJ1-1, with 9 bases lining up with TRBD1. The DNA of the CDR3 is TGTGCCAGCAGCTTAGAAGGGACAGGGAGGACTGAAGCTTTCTTT. Protein product: CASSLEGTGRTEAFF.